This T cell receptor beta chain came from a study of blood T cell repertoires in COVID-19. About the study: Spain, Italy and the United States supplied samples that represented acute and convalescent COVID-19.

Libraries were prepared by immunoSEQ multiplex PCR; TCRdb keeps only in-frame clonotypes and omits some of them. Altogether around 100,000 clones are present, around nine tenths being singletons, with the ten largest covering about 5.5%. Germline V CDR1 and CDR2: MNHEY, SVGAGI. Trimming at V came to 7 bases and at J to 7 bases, leaving 7 bases not matched to a gene. The CDR3 covers 12 residues. This clone was picked up one time. The chain combines TRBV6-5 with TRBJ2-7, with 7 bases identical to TRBD1. This clonotype originated in a man aged 60 to 75 with COVID-19, enrolled during active disease. Input material: peripheral blood. CDR3 region: CASTKDRPEQYF. Written as DNA, the CDR3 is TGTGCCAGCACTAAGGACAGGCCGGAGCAGTACTTC.